Shown below are 31 T cell receptor beta chains from a single sample sequenced in a study of identical twins. MiXCR was run by TCRdb on the 5' RACE reads, yielding one entry per CDR3 protein. The data hold about 240,000 distinct CDR3 sequences, with around 7.6% observed a single time. The sample was also reused in another study, on yellow fever vaccine responses in identical twins.

The sequenced material came from CD8+ T cells sorted from blood. These receptors all stem from a woman under 30 in good health.

The chain uses TRBV11-2 and TRBJ2-2; the D is unclear. In germline, CDR1 is SGHAT, CDR2 FQNNGV. This CDR3 contains 14 residues. Trimming pared 7 bases from V and 6 bases from J, leaving 15 bases between. The CDR3 region has the DNA TGTGCCAGCACCCACGCCGGTTTCCCCGGGGAGCTGTTTTTT. As protein: CASTHAGFPGELFF.

There are many counts of this clonotype. CDR3 sequence (DNA): TGCAGCGCGTGGACTAGCGGGAGGGCAGGGACCGGGGAGCTGTTTTTT. Amino acids: CSAWTSGRAGTGELFF. The genes are TRBV29-1 and TRBJ2-2; 15 nucleotides line up with TRBD2. V was clipped by 7 bases and J by 5 bases; unmatched bases: 8. CDR3 length equals 16 residues. Germline assignment: CDR1 SQVTM and CDR2 ANQGSEA.

This clonotype was seen a handful of times. The genes are TRBV20-1 and TRBJ1-1, with 7 bases that match TRBD1. The CDR3 loop spans 12 amino acids. V gave up 5 bases and J gave up 10 bases; unmatched junction bases: 10. Germline CDR1 and CDR2: DFQATT and SNEGSKA (reference sequence). The CDR3 protein is CSAAGQRSGAFF. CDR3 nucleotides: TGCAGTGCTGCGGGACAGAGGTCCGGAGCTTTCTTT.

The chain recombines TRBV3-1 with TRBJ2-7; 7 positions agree with TRBD1. V shed 1 base, J shed 1 base, and the junction held 10 bases outside the gene matches. The CDR3 sequence is 17 residues long. The V gene's germline CDR1 is LGHDT and CDR2 YNNKEL (reference sequence). DNA of the CDR3: TGTGCCAGCAGCCAAGTACGTATAACAGGGGATTCCTACGAGCAGTACGTC. It codes for CASSQVRITGDSYEQYV.

This clonotype was observed a handful of times. The chain has TRBV7-2 and TRBJ2-2; the D gene could be TRBD1 or TRBD2 (6 bases each). The V gene's germline CDR1 is SGHTA and CDR2 FQGNSA. CDR3 length: 16 amino acids. The V and J ends lost 4 bases and 0 bases respectively, with 12 bases between them. The CDR3 sequence: CASSSRRGANTGELFF. CDR3 DNA: TGTGCCAGCAGCTCCAGGAGGGGGGCGAACACCGGGGAGCTGTTTTTT.

The chain is built from TRBV7-6 and TRBJ2-5, with D perhaps matching TRBD2 (6 bases). Between the trimmed V and J ends, which lost 1 base and 1 base, there was a span of 10 bases. Germline V gives CDR1 SGHVS, CDR2 FNYEAQ. The length of the CDR3 is 15 residues. This chain's CDR3 is CASSLDLAPQETQYF. The CDR3 region has the DNA TGTGCCAGCAGCTTAGATCTAGCGCCCCAAGAGACCCAGTACTTC.

This clonotype was counted only a few times. This chain connects TRBV12-3 or TRBV12-4 to TRBJ2-1; TRBD2 matches at 11 bases. The CDR3 runs 16 residues. V lost 4 bases to trimming and J lost 8 bases; unmatched junction nucleotides: 10. Here the CDR3 reads CASSSMTSGTYDEQFF. CDR3 DNA: TGTGCCAGCAGTTCCATGACTAGCGGGACCTATGATGAGCAGTTCTTC.

The table lists this clonotype with many counts. The chain carries TRBV10-3 and TRBJ2-1; D unresolved. The CDR3 extends over 15 amino acids. Trimming took off 3 bases at V and 0 bases at J, with 9 bases between the two ends. Per germline, CDR1 ENHRY and CDR2 SYGVKD. DNA of the CDR3: TGTGCCATCAGTGACTTAGAGAGCTCCTACAATGAGCAGTTCTTC. This encodes CAISDLESSYNEQFF.

This clonotype was observed many times. The chain is built from TRBV5-1 and TRBJ2-7; perhaps TRBD1 as D (6 bases). Trimming removed 3 bases at V and 5 bases at J, with 12 bases between. Germline CDR1 reads SGHRS; CDR2 reads YFSETQ. The CDR3 totals 13 residues. CDR3 nucleotides: TGCGCCAGCAGCTCACGGGACAACCACGAGCAGTACTTC. Residues: CASSSRDNHEQYF.

The sample holds many counts of this clonotype. This chain uses TRBV29-1 with TRBJ2-2, with D tentatively TRBD1 (6 bases). Trimming removed 3 bases from V and 5 bases from J, with 10 bases in between. From germline, CDR1 is SQVTM and CDR2 ANQGSEA. The CDR3 has 13 amino acids. CDR3 coding DNA: TGCAGCGTTGAGTCAGGGGTTACCGGGGAGCTGTTTTTT. Residues: CSVESGVTGELFF.

This clonotype was picked up many times. The chain combines TRBV5-1 with TRBJ2-5; TRBD2 matches at 7 bases. The CDR3 runs to 14 residues. Germline loops: CDR1 SGHRS, CDR2 YFSETQ. The junction had 7 bases not matched to a gene; V was cut back by 4 bases and J by 4 bases. The CDR3 region is CASSHGEGGETQYF. Written as DNA, the CDR3 is TGCGCCAGCAGCCACGGGGAGGGTGGAGAGACCCAGTACTTC.

The chain combines TRBV9 with TRBJ2-7, with D possibly TRBD1 on 6 matching bases. Germline loops: CDR1 SGDLS, CDR2 YYNGEE. V dropped 0 bases and J dropped 7 bases, with 17 bases sitting between them. The CDR3 is 15 residues long. Written as DNA, the CDR3 is TGTGCCAGCAGCGTAGCGGGACACACTGCTGGGGAGCAGTACTTC. This sequence encodes CASSVAGHTAGEQYF.

The genes are TRBV20-1 and TRBJ1-2; a possible D gene is TRBD1 (5 bases). Trimming left V 1 base short and J 4 bases short, with 10 bases between. Looked up from germline, CDR1 is DFQATT and CDR2 is SNEGSKA (reference sequence). The CDR3 is 13 residues long. The CDR3 DNA follows: TGCAGTGCTAGAGTTGGGGGGAGCTATGGCTACACCTTC. It translates to CSARVGGSYGYTF.

This clonotype was seen at least ten times. The chain carries TRBV12-3 or TRBV12-4 and TRBJ2-5; maybe TRBD2 (6 bases). The V end lost 6 bases, the J end lost 4 bases, and 9 bases lay between the germline ends. The CDR3 spans 12 residues. The CDR3 coding sequence is TGTGCCAGCAGGGGGACTTCAGAGACCCAGTACTTC. Amino acid sequence: CASRGTSETQYF.

The V and J genes are TRBV4-2 and TRBJ2-3; 8 nucleotides align to TRBD2. Germline CDR1 reads LGHNA; CDR2 reads YNFKEQ. V dropped 0 bases and J dropped 5; count of bases not matched to a gene: 13. This CDR3 is built from 18 residues. Written as DNA, the CDR3 is TGTGCCAGCAGCCAAGAGGTGGAACGGGGGGGGCTGGGAGATACGCAGTATTTT. Translating gives CASSQEVERGGLGDTQYF.

This clonotype has more than one count but fewer than ten. The CDR3 sequence: CASSPASVTGGGVNEQFF. CDR3 in DNA: TGTGCCAGCAGTCCAGCATCGGTGACAGGGGGTGGGGTGAATGAGCAGTTCTTC. The V and J genes are TRBV11-1 and TRBJ2-1; TRBD1 aligns across 9 bases. After removal of 6 bases from V and 7 bases from J, the junction contained 19 bases not matched to a gene. CDR1 is SGHAT, CDR2 FQDESV, per germline (reference sequence). The CDR3 length is 18 residues.

This clonotype showed up many times. The chain combines TRBV2 with TRBJ2-3, with TRBD1 matching over 7 bases. Germline CDR1 and CDR2: SNHLY and FYNNEI. The junction had 1 base not matched to a gene; V was cut back by 5 bases and J by 5 bases. CDR3 length: 12 residues. CDR3 sequence (DNA): TGTGCCAGCAGTTACAGGGGAGATACGCAGTATTTT. Its protein product is CASSYRGDTQYF. Full variable domain (outside the CDR3, taken from reference TRBV2 and TRBJ2-3): EPEVTQTPSHQVTQMGQEVILRCVPISNHLYFYWYRQILGQKVEFLVSFYNNEISEKSEIFDDQFSVERPDGSNFTLKIRSTKLEDSAMYFCASSYRGDTQYFGPGTRLTVL.

This clonotype was found many times. The V gene is TRBV4-1, the J gene TRBJ2-3; D is uncertain. This CDR3 comprises 13 residues. The V gene lost 0 bases and the J gene lost 10 bases, with 11 bases spanning the gap. Per the germline V gene, CDR1 is MGHRA and CDR2 is YSYEKL. CDR3 nucleotides: TGCGCCAGCAGCCAAGATAGTAGGCAAGCGCAGTATTTT. Encoded protein: CASSQDSRQAQYF.

This clonotype was picked up many times. The chain carries TRBV27 and TRBJ2-1; TRBD1 aligns across 8 bases. Trimming took 6 bases from V and 12 from J; bases not matched to a gene: 4. Germline V gene sequence: CDR1 MNHEY, CDR2 SMNVEV (reference sequence). This CDR3 spans 11 amino acids. The CDR3: CASSTGTGQFF. The CDR3 DNA reads as TGTGCCAGCAGCACCGGGACAGGGCAGTTCTTC.

This clonotype came up a few times. This rearrangement joins TRBV28 to TRBJ2-1, with D uncertain. The germline V gene has CDR1 MDHEN and CDR2 SYDVKM. Trimming pared 2 bases from V and 3 bases from J, leaving 11 bases between. The CDR3 covers 15 residues. CDR3 in DNA: TGTGCCAGCAGTTTAATGCCTACAGACTACAATGAGCAGTTCTTC. Amino acid sequence: CASSLMPTDYNEQFF.

This clonotype was detected many times. V and J are TRBV25-1 and TRBJ2-2; the D gene could be TRBD1 or TRBD2 (5 bases each). V lost 4 bases, J lost 1 base, and 10 bases lay in between. The CDR3 sequence is 15 residues long. The V gene's germline CDR1 is MGHDK and CDR2 SYGVNS. CDR3 in amino acids: CASSGTGRNTGELFF. DNA of the CDR3: TGTGCCAGCAGTGGGACGGGACGGAACACCGGGGAGCTGTTTTTT.

The table lists this clonotype with a few counts. The rearrangement joins TRBV2 to TRBJ1-5; TRBD1 matches at 7 bases. The germline CDR1 and CDR2 sequences are SNHLY and FYNNEI. The junction had 11 bases not matched to a gene; V was cut back by 5 bases and J by 7 bases. The CDR3 sequence is 15 residues long. CDR3 in DNA: TGTGCCAGCAGTCTGGGACAGAGCTCTCCCCAGCCCCAGCATTTT. Protein product: CASSLGQSSPQPQHF.

This clonotype was counted between two and nine times. The rearrangement links TRBV7-9 to TRBJ2-3; 7 nucleotides agree with TRBD1. CDR1 is SEHNR and CDR2 is FQNEAQ in the germline V gene (reference sequence). V lost 5 bases, J lost 5 bases, and 4 bases stayed unmatched. CDR3 size: 13 residues. The CDR3 nucleotides read TGTGCCAGCAGCCCGAGACAGGGAGATACGCAGTATTTT. Protein: CASSPRQGDTQYF.

This clonotype has a handful of counts. The V call is TRBV2, the J call TRBJ2-2, with TRBD1 identical over 8 bases. Germline V CDR1 and CDR2: SNHLY, FYNNEI. V lost 1 base, J lost 6 bases, and 4 bases stayed unmatched. CDR3 length equals 15 residues. The CDR3 region is CASSEGQGAAGELFF. The DNA for the CDR3 is TGTGCCAGCAGTGAAGGCCAGGGGGCCGCCGGGGAGCTGTTTTTT.

In its sample, this clonotype was seen many times. The V gene is TRBV28, the J gene TRBJ2-3; 8 nucleotides match TRBD1. Trimming removed 4 bases from V and 6 bases from J; junction bases left unmatched: 6. The CDR3 is 14 amino acids. Germline V gene sequence: CDR1 MDHEN, CDR2 SYDVKM. The CDR3 nucleotides read TGTGCCAGCAGTTCGGGACAGGCCAGGGATACGCAGTATTTT. Translating it yields CASSSGQARDTQYF.

V is TRBV27 and J is TRBJ2-1, with D maybe TRBD1 (5 bases). Germline CDR1 is MNHEY and CDR2 is SMNVEV (reference sequence). This CDR3 spans 13 amino acids. V lost 3 bases, J lost 9 bases, and 12 bases lay in between. CDR3 loop: CASSFKGSGEQFF. The CDR3 nucleotides are TGTGCCAGCAGTTTTAAGGGGTCGGGTGAGCAGTTCTTC.

This clonotype was counted only a few times. The chain couples TRBV12-3 or TRBV12-4 to TRBJ2-7; D is ambiguous. Trimming stripped 6 bases from V and 5 bases from J, with 11 bases between. The CDR3 is 12 amino acids. The CDR3 sequence is CASSPDNNEQYV. For the CDR3, the DNA is TGTGCCAGCAGCCCGGATAACAACGAGCAGTACGTC.

This clonotype was recorded many times. The chain uses TRBV20-1 and TRBJ2-5, with TRBD1 matching 9 bases. J lost 5 bases, V lost 0 bases, and 7 bases had no gene match. Germline V gene data show CDR1 as DFQATT and CDR2 as SNEGSKA (reference sequence). This CDR3 spans 15 amino acids. CDR3 region: CSARDPGQGMETQYF. The CDR3 DNA reads TGCAGTGCTAGAGACCCGGGACAGGGTATGGAGACCCAGTACTTC.

This rearrangement joins TRBV12-3 or TRBV12-4 to TRBJ2-2, with TRBD2 matching 15 bases. The J segment lost 2 bases and the V segment lost 1 base, leaving 5 bases of the junction unmatched. This CDR3 contains 19 residues. The CDR3 here is CASSLGGLAGGINTGELFF. In nucleotides, the CDR3 is TGTGCCAGCAGTTTAGGCGGACTAGCGGGGGGGATAAACACCGGGGAGCTGTTTTTT.

The chain is built from TRBV20-1 and TRBJ2-7; 12 nucleotides agree with TRBD1. Germline V gives CDR1 DFQATT, CDR2 SNEGSKA (reference sequence). CDR3 length equals 14 residues. Trimming took 6 bases from V and 4 from J; bases not matched to a gene: 7. CDR3 nucleotide sequence: TGCAGTGCCACCGGGACAGGGGGCAAGTACGAGCAGTACTTC. It codes for CSATGTGGKYEQYF.

This clonotype was counted only a few times. J is TRBJ2-7 and V is TRBV7-9; D possibly corresponds to TRBD2 (7 bases). CDR1 SEHNR and CDR2 FQNEAQ come from the germline V gene (reference sequence). The CDR3 has 14 residues. Trimming removed 0 bases from V and 3 bases from J, with 9 bases in between. This CDR3 reads CASSLAGGVYEQYV. In nucleotides, the CDR3 is TGTGCCAGCAGCTTAGCAGGGGGGGTCTACGAGCAGTACGTC.